The source of this T cell receptor (beta chain) is a study of blood T cell repertoires in COVID-19. Across the whole study: Material from acute and convalescent COVID-19 was sourced from the United States, Italy and Spain. T cells, B-cell-depleted T cells, or PBMCs supplied cDNA or gDNA.

Method: immunoSEQ multiplex PCR; TCRdb's copy keeps in-frame clones and lacks some. Of approximately 260,000 clones detected, around nine tenths appear once; the ten largest clones hold approximately 2%. This clone showed up just once. Sequenced sample: peripheral blood. This TCR was recovered from a man in his forties or fifties with acute or convalescent COVID-19.

CDR3: CAWRIISGVNTGELFF. CDR3 DNA: TGTGCCTGGAGGATTATTAGCGGGGTGAACACCGGGGAGCTGTTTTTT. V gene TRBV30 combines with J gene TRBJ2-2; TRBD2 matches at 8 bases. Germline assignment: CDR1 GTSNPN and CDR2 SVGIG (reference sequence). The CDR3 loop spans 16 amino acids. V lost 3 bases and J lost 1; bases outside the gene matches: 7.